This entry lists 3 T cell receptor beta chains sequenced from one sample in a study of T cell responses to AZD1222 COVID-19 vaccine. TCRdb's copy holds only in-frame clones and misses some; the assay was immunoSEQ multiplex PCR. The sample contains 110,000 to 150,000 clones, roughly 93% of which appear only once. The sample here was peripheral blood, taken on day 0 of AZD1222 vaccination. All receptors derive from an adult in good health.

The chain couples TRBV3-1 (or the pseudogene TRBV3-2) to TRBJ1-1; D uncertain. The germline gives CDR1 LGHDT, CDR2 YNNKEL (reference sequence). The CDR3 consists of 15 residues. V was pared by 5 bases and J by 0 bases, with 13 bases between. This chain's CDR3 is CASSLTTGMNTEAFF. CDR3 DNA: TGTGCCAGCAGCTTGACCACGGGCATGAACACTGAAGCTTTCTTT.

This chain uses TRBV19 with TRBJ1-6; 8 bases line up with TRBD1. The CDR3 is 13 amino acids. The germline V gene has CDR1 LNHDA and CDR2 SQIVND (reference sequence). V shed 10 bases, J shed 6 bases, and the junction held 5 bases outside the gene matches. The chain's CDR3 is CATGTGSNSPLHF. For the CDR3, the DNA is TGTGCCACAGGGACAGGCTCTAATTCACCCCTCCACTTT.

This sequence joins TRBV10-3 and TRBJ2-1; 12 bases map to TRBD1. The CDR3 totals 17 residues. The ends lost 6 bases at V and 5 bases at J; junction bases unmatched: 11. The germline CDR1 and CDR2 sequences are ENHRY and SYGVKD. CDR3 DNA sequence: TGTGCCATCAGAACCTCCGGGACAGGGGGCTCTAACAATGAGCAGTTCTTC. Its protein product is CAIRTSGTGGSNNEQFF.